One T cell receptor (beta chain) is described in this entry. What this receptor recognizes is not known. No much larger clonotype is one base removed from it; base qualities were not supplied. Collaborating institutions collected whole blood in K2EDTA tubes following their own protocols. For TCRbeta analysis, collaborators shipped samples in one of three forms: frozen whole blood, isolated PBMCs, or DNA extracted from either of those sample types. These data belong to a study of blood T cell repertoires in COVID-19 (dated by TCRdb to the early 2020s). About the full investigation: Samples from collaborators originated in the United States, Italy and Spain and spanned both the acute and convalescent phases of COVID-19. The prospective study material was composed of cDNA or gDNA derived from T cells, B-cell-depleted T cells, or PBMCs. Subjects who had been exposed to COVID-19, were actively infected with it, or had recovered from it provided the deeply sampled blood TCRbeta repertoires that made up the dataset. The repertoires were released in a freely available public database intended as a resource for research on the immune response to SARS-CoV-2. The samples were drawn from two sources: the first 160 participants of the ongoing ImmuneRACE study, and 1,200 or so subjects contributed by 6 global collaborators. Nearly every sample came with metadata listing a de-identified subject ID, COVID-19 status, age in years and sex. Where HLA class I and class II types were available, the types were taken from metadata supplied by the sample provider, not from assay-based typing.

TCRbeta CDR3 regions were amplified from genomic DNA by means of the immunoSEQ Assay, a bias-controlled multiplex PCR. The published analysis was carried out like this. Within the assay, amplification of reference gene primers was used to estimate how many nucleated cells each sample contained. Sequence reads were collapsed and filtered to measure the absolute abundance of every unique TCRbeta CDR3 rearrangement. Productive Simpson clonality was computed per sample as the square root of Simpson's diversity index over productive rearrangements. The table was pulled from immuneACCESS by TCRdb, which kept in-frame rearrangements only. Such tables lose some clones; where checked, under half of the loss comes from unresolved V genes, and the rest has no known cause. From that table come the V and J calls and clone size; the DNA was used to work out D and trimming. This sample comprises 60,000 to 70,000 clones, 88% of them detected only once. About 18% of the sample comes from the top ten.

Beyond this particular receptor, the publication reports: The quantity of clinical and demographic metadata differed by source and by participant and was supplied without curation.

V and J are trimmed by 4 bases and 9 bases, and the gene matches miss 15 bases of the junction. The germline V gene specifies LGHNA as CDR1 and YNFKEQ as CDR2. CDR3 length: 16 amino acids, cysteine to phenylalanine. Kept here is only the CDR3 DNA, which spans 48 bases and is read in frame from base 1. The source is an elderly woman with active COVID-19. Rearrangement joined TRBV4-2 to TRBJ1-5, and 7 junction bases match TRBD1. The material sequenced was peripheral blood. The sequence in DNA is TGTGCCAGCAGCCGTAACCGGGACAGCTCCCAGGGGCCCCAGCATTTT. Its product reads: CASSRNRDSSQGPQHF.